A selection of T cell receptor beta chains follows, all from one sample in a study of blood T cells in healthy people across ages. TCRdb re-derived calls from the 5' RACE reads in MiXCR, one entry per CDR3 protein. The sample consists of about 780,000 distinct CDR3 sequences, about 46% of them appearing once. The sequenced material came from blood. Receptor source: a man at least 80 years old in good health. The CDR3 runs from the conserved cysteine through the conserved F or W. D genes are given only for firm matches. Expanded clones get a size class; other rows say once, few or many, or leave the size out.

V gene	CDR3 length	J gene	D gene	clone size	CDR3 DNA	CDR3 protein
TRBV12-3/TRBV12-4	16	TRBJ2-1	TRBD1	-	TGTGCCAGCAGTTTAGAAATGGGACAGGGTTACAATGAGCAGTTCTTC	CASSLEMGQGYNEQFF
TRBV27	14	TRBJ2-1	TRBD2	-	TGTGCCAGCAGTTTATTGGGACTAGCCAGGGAGCAGTTCTTC	CASSLLGLAREQFF
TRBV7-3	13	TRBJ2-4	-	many	TGTGCCAGCAGCTCAACAGGGACCGGCATTCAGTACTTC	CASSSTGTGIQYF
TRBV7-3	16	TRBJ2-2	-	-	TGTGCCAGCAGCCCCCTTGCGGGGCCAAACACCGGGGAGCTGTTTTTT	CASSPLAGPNTGELFF
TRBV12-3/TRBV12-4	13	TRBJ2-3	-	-	TGTGCCAGCATCCCGGTCTTTGCAGATACGCAGTATTTT	CASIPVFADTQYF
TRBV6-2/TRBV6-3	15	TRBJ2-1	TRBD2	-	TGTGCCAGCCGGGGGGTGGCTAGCGGCTACAATGAGCAGTTCTTC	CASRGVASGYNEQFF
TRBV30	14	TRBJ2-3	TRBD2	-	TGTGCCTGGGGCTTACTAGCGGGAGGCAATACGCAGTATTTT	CAWGLLAGGNTQYF
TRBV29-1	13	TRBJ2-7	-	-	TGCAGCGGAGGGGAGCTCTTTTACAATGAGCAGTACTTC	CSGGELFYNEQYF
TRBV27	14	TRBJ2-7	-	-	TGTGCCAGCAATTCGAATGGAGACTACTACGAGCAGTACTTC	CASNSNGDYYEQYF
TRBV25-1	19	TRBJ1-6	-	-	TGTGCCAGCAGCGCTGGAGAGTGGACACGGACGCCTTATAATTCACCCCTCCACTTT	CASSAGEWTRTPYNSPLHF
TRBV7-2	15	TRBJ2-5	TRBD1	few	TGTGCCAGCAGCTCAGGGGGACAGCACCAAGAGACCCAGTACTTC	CASSSGGQHQETQYF
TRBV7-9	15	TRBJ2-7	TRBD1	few	TGTGCCAGCAGCTTAGCCGGGACAGGGGGGCTTGAGCAGTACTTC	CASSLAGTGGLEQYF
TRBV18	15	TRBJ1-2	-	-	TGTGCCAGCTCACCCCCGGGCGGGCTTAACTATGGCTACACCTTC	CASSPPGGLNYGYTF
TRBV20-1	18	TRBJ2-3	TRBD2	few	TGCAGTGCTAGAGATAGCCTAGCGGGTGCCGCGGGCACAGATACGCAGTATTTT	CSARDSLAGAAGTDTQYF
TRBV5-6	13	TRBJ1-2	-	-	TGTGCCAGCAGCTATCAGGGGACCTATGGCTACACCTTC	CASSYQGTYGYTF
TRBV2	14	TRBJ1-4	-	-	TGTGCCAGCAGAGGGGCTCAAGATAATGAAAAACTGTTTTTT	CASRGAQDNEKLFF
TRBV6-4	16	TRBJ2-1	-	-	TGTGCCAGCAGTGTCCTCCCTAGCGAAGGGGAGAGTGAGCAGTTCTTC	CASSVLPSEGESEQFF
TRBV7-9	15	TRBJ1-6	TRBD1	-	TGTGCCAGCAGCTGGGGGACAGGGGAAAATTCACCCCTCCACTTT	CASSWGTGENSPLHF
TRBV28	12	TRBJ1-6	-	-	TGTGCCAGCAGTTTAATGGTTTCACCCCTCCACTTT	CASSLMVSPLHF
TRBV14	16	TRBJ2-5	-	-	TGTGCCAGCAGCGGAATCGGGACCAACTCACAAGAGACCCAGTACTTC	CASSGIGTNSQETQYF
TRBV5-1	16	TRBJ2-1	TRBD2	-	TGCGCCAGCAGCTTGGATGGCGGGGGCTCCTACAATGAGCAGTTCTTC	CASSLDGGGSYNEQFF
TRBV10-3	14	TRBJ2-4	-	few	TGTGCCATCAGTGAGTCGGTGCTCCCCGGCATTCAGTACTTC	CAISESVLPGIQYF
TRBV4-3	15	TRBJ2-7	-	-	TGCGCCAGCAGCCTAGACCGGGCTTTCTTGTACGAGCAGTACTTC	CASSLDRAFLYEQYF
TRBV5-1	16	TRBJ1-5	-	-	TGCGCCAGCAGCTTGGAGGGGGTCGATAGCAATCAGCCCCAGCATTTT	CASSLEGVDSNQPQHF
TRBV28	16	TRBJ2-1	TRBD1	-	TGTGCCAGCAGTTTATTGGGACAGGAAAAGTACAATGAGCAGTTCTTC	CASSLLGQEKYNEQFF
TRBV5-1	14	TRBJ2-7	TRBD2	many	TGTGCCAGCAGCTTAGCGGGAGGCACCTACGAGCAGTACTTC	CASSLAGGTYEQYF
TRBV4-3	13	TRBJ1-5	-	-	TGCGCCAGCAGCCAATATTTAGATCAGCCCCAGCATTTT	CASSQYLDQPQHF
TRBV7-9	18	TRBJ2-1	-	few	TGTGCCAGCAGCTCCTCCGATGGAGGCACGAGCTCCTACAATGAGCAGTTCTTC	CASSSSDGGTSSYNEQFF
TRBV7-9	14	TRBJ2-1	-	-	TGTGCCAGCAGCAACCTAGCCTCTCGGAGTGAGCAGTTCTTC	CASSNLASRSEQFF
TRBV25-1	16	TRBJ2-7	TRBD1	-	TGTGCCAGCAGTGCCCGCACGGGACAGCTGTCCTACGAGCAGTACTTC	CASSARTGQLSYEQYF
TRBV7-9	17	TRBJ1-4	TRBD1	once	TGTGCCAGCAGGGCGGACAGGAGACTGTCCACTAATGAAAAACTGTTTTTT	CASRADRRLSTNEKLFF
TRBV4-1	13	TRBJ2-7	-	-	TGCGCCAGCAGCCAGCCGGGAGCAGACGAGCAGTACTTC	CASSQPGADEQYF
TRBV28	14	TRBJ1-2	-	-	TGTGCCAGCAGTTTACAAGACAGGACCGGTGGCTACACCTTC	CASSLQDRTGGYTF
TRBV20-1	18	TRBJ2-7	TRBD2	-	TGCAGTGCTAGAGACTACGGAGATCGACTAGCGGGATACAATGAGCAGTACTTC	CSARDYGDRLAGYNEQYF
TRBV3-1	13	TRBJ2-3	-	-	TGTGCCAGCAGCCACCTCACCACAGATACGCAGTATTTT	CASSHLTTDTQYF
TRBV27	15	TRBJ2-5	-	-	TGTGCCAGCAGGAATCATGGCACAGCTCAAGAGACCCAGTACTTC	CASRNHGTAQETQYF
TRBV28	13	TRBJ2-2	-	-	TGTGCCAGCAGTCCGCCCGACCCCGGGGAGCTGTTTTTT	CASSPPDPGELFF
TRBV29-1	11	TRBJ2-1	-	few	TGCAGCGTTGAAATTCTTAATGAGCAGTTCTTC	CSVEILNEQFF
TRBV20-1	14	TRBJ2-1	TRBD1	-	TGCAGTGCTAGGTGGACAGGGAGGTACAATGAGCAGTTCTTC	CSARWTGRYNEQFF
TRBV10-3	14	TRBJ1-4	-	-	TGTGCCATCAGTGAGTCTGCTGGACAAGGAAAACTGTTTTTT	CAISESAGQGKLFF
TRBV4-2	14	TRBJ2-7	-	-	TGTGCCAGCAGCCAAGGGGGGGTAGGCTACGAGCAGTACTTC	CASSQGGVGYEQYF
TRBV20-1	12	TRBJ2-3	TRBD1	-	TGCAGTGCTAGACGGGACAGAGATACGCAGTATTTT	CSARRDRDTQYF
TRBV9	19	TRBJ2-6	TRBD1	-	TGTGCCAGCAGCGTAGCTACGGTGACAGGGAGCTCTGGGGCCAACGTCCTGACTTTC	CASSVATVTGSSGANVLTF
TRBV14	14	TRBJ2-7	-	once	TGTGCCAGCGGGGGTAGGGTGGCAGTCGACGAGCAGTACTTC	CASGGRVAVDEQYF
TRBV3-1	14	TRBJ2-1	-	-	TGTGCCAGCAGCCCCTTAGCGCCACCGGGTGAGCAGTTCTTC	CASSPLAPPGEQFF
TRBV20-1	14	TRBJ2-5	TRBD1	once	TGCAGTGCTAGAGATCCGGCTGGGACAGGGGAGAAGTACTTC	CSARDPAGTGEKYF
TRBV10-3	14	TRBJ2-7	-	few	TGTGCCATCAGCGCGGGACATCTGACCTACGAGCAGTACTTC	CAISAGHLTYEQYF